Listed below are T cell receptor beta chains from one sample, sequenced in a study of blood T cell repertoires in COVID-19. Clones were read by immunoSEQ multiplex PCR, and TCRdb kept only the in-frame ones, dropping some. The sample records about 270,000 clones, approximately 86% being singletons. Material: peripheral blood. These receptor sequences come from a woman in her late teens or twenties with acute or convalescent COVID-19. The CDR3 runs from the conserved cysteine through the conserved F or W. D genes are given only for firm matches. Rows give clone size only sometimes, using once, few, many, or a class for an expanded clone.

j_gene	d_gene	abundance	v_gene	CDR3nt	CDR3aa
TRBJ2-5	TRBD2	NA	TRBV28	TGTGCCAGCAGTAGATTGGCTAGCGGCCAAGAGACCCAGTACTTC	CASSRLASGQETQYF
TRBJ2-7	NA	NA	TRBV5-1	TGCGCCAGCAGCGTCATTATGAGCCACGAGCAGTACTTC	CASSVIMSHEQYF
TRBJ1-3	NA	NA	TRBV7-2	TGTGCCAGCAGCCCCGGAGTTTCTGGAAACACCATATATTTT	CASSPGVSGNTIYF
TRBJ2-2	NA	NA	TRBV19	TGTGCCAGTAGTCATAGGGGGACGAACACCGGGGAGCTGTTTTTT	CASSHRGTNTGELFF
TRBJ2-5	TRBD2	NA	TRBV20-1	TGCAGTGCTAGTAGGACTAGCGGGAGGGAGACCCAGTACTTC	CSASRTSGRETQYF
TRBJ1-1	TRBD1	NA	TRBV25-1	TGTGCCAGCAGTGCGGGACAGGGGGCGAGCGGCGGCGACACTGAAGCTTTCTTT	CASSAGQGASGGDTEAFF
TRBJ2-2	TRBD1	NA	TRBV30	TGTGCCTTCGGGAAGGGGGCTGGAGACACCGGGGAGCTGTTTTTT	CAFGKGAGDTGELFF
TRBJ2-7	TRBD1	NA	TRBV27	TGTGCCAGCAGTGGACAGGAATCCTACGAGCAGTACTTC	CASSGQESYEQYF
TRBJ1-4	TRBD1	NA	TRBV9	TGTGCCAGCAGCCCGCGATATGGGGACAGGGAAAATGCAACTAATGAAAAACTGTTTTTT	CASSPRYGDRENATNEKLFF
TRBJ2-5	TRBD1	once	TRBV5-1	TGCGCCAGCAGCTTCGAGGACAGGGGGTGGGAGACCCAGTACTTC	CASSFEDRGWETQYF
TRBJ2-5	TRBD2	NA	TRBV5-1	TGCGCCAGCAGCTTGGGGGGAGGGCCGAGAGAGACCCAGTACTTC	CASSLGGGPRETQYF
TRBJ1-6	NA	NA	TRBV7-6	TGTGCCAGCAGCTCTCAGGGATTTGATTCACCCCTCCACTTT	CASSSQGFDSPLHF
TRBJ1-5	NA	NA	TRBV10-1	TGCGCCAGCAGGCAAGCGCCCCCTTGCCCCTACAATCAGCCCCAGCATTTT	CASRQAPPCPYNQPQHF
TRBJ1-4	NA	NA	TRBV5-1	TGCGCCAGCAGAGTTCTGTACAGTGAGGAAAAACTGTTTTTT	CASRVLYSEEKLFF
TRBJ2-1	TRBD2	NA	TRBV23-1	TGCGCCAGCAGTCGGTCGACAGGAATGCCGGGAGGGCACCGAGCGTCCAATGAGCAGTTCTTC	CASSRSTGMPGGHRASNEQFF
TRBJ1-3	NA	NA	TRBV5-8	TGTGCCAGCAGCTTGGACAGGAGCTCTGGAAACACCATATATTTT	CASSLDRSSGNTIYF
TRBJ1-1	TRBD1	NA	TRBV9	TGTGCCAGCAGCGTAGAAGGGGGCGCCTTTCGGAACACTGAAGCTTTCTTT	CASSVEGGAFRNTEAFF
TRBJ2-1	TRBD1	NA	TRBV27	TGTGCCAGTCTTTCGTGGACAGGAGATAACTACAATGAGCAGTTCTTC	CASLSWTGDNYNEQFF
TRBJ1-1	TRBD1	NA	TRBV9	TGTGCCAGCAGCCCCCAACAGGGGACTGAAGCTTTCTTT	CASSPQQGTEAFF
TRBJ2-3	NA	NA	TRBV18	TGTGCCAGCTCACTACAACCGGGACTCACAGATACGCAGTATTTT	CASSLQPGLTDTQYF
TRBJ2-7	NA	NA	TRBV30	TGTGCCTGGAGGGGCCGAGACAGGCCACTCTACGAGCAGTACTTC	CAWRGRDRPLYEQYF
TRBJ2-7	NA	NA	TRBV19	TGTGCCAGTAGTATATTCCTCGGTTACGAGCAGTACTTC	CASSIFLGYEQYF
TRBJ2-7	TRBD2	NA	TRBV7-2	TGTGCCAGCAGCTTAGATGCGGGGGCCTACGAGCAGTACTTC	CASSLDAGAYEQYF
TRBJ2-1	NA	NA	TRBV6-6	TGTGCCAGCAGCTCACAGGGGAGGTCCTACAATGAGCAGTTCTTC	CASSSQGRSYNEQFF
TRBJ2-5	TRBD2	NA	TRBV3-1/TRBV3-2	TGTGCCAGCAGCCAACCATCTAGCGGGAGGGAGACCCAGTACTTC	CASSQPSSGRETQYF
TRBJ2-1	NA	NA	TRBV7-9	TGTGCCAGCAGCCCGACCCCCCACGGACAGCAGAATGAGCAGTTCTTC	CASSPTPHGQQNEQFF
TRBJ2-7	TRBD1	NA	TRBV5-1	TGCGCCAGCAGCTGGGGACAGGGCTACGAGCAGTACTTC	CASSWGQGYEQYF
TRBJ1-1	TRBD1	NA	TRBV29-1	TGCAGCGTTCCCCGGGACAGGTCAGCGAACACTGAAGCTTTCTTT	CSVPRDRSANTEAFF